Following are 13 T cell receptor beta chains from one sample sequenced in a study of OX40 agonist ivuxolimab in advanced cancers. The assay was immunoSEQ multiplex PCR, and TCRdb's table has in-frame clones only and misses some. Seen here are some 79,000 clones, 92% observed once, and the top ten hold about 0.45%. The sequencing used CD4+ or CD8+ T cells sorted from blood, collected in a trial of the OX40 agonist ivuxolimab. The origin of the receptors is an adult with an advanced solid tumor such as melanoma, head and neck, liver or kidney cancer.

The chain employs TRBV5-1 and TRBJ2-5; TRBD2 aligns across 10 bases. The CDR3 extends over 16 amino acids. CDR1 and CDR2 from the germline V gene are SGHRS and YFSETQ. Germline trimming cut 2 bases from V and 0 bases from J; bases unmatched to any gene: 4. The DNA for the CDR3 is TGCGCCAGCAGCTTTGGACTAGCGGCTAACCAAGAGACCCAGTACTTC. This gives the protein CASSFGLAANQETQYF.

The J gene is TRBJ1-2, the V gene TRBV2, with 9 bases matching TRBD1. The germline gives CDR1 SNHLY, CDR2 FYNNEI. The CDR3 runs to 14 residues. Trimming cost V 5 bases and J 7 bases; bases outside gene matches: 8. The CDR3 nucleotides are TGTGCCAGCAGTCTGACGGGACAGGGTCTTGGCTACACCTTC. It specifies CASSLTGQGLGYTF.

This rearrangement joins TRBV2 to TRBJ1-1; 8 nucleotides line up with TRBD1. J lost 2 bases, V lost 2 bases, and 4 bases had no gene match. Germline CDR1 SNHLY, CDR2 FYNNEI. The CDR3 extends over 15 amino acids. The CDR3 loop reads CASSEQGQGNTEAFF. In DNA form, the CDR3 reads TGTGCCAGCAGTGAACAAGGACAGGGCAACACTGAAGCTTTCTTT.

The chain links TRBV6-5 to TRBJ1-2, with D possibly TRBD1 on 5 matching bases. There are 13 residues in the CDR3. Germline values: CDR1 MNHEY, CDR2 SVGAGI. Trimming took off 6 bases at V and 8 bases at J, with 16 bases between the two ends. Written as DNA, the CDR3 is TGTGCCAGCAGGACAGCTGATCAAAGGGGCTACACCTTC. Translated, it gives CASRTADQRGYTF.

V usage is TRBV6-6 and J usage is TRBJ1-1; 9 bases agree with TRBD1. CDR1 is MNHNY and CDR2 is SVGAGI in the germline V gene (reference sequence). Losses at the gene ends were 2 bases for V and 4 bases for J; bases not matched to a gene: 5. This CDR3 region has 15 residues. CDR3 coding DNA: TGTGCCAGCAGTTACACTCAGACAGGGGGCACTGAAGCTTTCTTT. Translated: CASSYTQTGGTEAFF.

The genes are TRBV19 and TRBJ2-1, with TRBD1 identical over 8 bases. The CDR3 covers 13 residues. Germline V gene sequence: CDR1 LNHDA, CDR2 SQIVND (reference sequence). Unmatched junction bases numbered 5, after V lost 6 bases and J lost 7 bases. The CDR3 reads CASRSGQGNEQFF. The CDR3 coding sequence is TGTGCCAGTAGATCAGGACAGGGAAATGAGCAGTTCTTC.

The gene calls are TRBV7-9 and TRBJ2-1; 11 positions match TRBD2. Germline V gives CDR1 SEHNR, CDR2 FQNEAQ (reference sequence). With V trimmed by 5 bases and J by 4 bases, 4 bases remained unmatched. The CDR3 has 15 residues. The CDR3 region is CASSQGTSGYNEQFF. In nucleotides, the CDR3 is TGTGCCAGCAGCCAAGGGACTAGCGGATACAATGAGCAGTTCTTC.

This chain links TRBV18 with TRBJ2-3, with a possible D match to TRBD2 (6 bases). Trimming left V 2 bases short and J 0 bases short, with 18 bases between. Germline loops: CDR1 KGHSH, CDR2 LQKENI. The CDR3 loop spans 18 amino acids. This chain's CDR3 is CASSPTPGASDSTDTQYF. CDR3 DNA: TGTGCCAGCTCACCAACACCCGGGGCTAGCGATAGCACAGATACGCAGTATTTT.

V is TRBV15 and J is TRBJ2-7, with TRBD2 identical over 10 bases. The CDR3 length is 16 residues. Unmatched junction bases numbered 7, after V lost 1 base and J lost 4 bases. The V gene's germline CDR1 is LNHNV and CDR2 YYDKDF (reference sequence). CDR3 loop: CATSRGSAGGQYEQYF. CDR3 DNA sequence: TGTGCCACCAGCAGAGGTTCAGCGGGAGGGCAATACGAGCAGTACTTC.

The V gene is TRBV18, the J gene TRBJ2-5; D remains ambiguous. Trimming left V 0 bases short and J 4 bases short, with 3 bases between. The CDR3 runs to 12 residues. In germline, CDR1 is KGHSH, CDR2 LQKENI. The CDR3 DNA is TGTGCCAGCTCACCACCGGGAGAGACCCAGTACTTC. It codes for CASSPPGETQYF.

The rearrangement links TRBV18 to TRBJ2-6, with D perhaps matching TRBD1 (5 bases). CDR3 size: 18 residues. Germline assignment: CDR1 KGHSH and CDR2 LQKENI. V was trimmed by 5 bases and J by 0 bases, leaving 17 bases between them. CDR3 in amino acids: CASSSRAGAHSGANVLTF. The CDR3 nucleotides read TGTGCCAGCTCATCGCGAGCTGGGGCGCACTCTGGGGCCAACGTCCTGACTTTC.

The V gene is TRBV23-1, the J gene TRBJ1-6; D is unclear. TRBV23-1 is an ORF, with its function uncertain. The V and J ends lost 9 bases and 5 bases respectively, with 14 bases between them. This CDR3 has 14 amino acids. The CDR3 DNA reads TGCGCCAGACACCACCGATTTAATAATTCACCCCTCCACTTT. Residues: CARHHRFNNSPLHF.

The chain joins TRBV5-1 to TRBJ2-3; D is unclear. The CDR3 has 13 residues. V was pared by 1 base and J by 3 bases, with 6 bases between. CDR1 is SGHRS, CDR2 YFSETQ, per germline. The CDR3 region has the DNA TGCGCCAGCAGCTTGTATGAAACAGATACGCAGTATTTT. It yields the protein CASSLYETDTQYF.